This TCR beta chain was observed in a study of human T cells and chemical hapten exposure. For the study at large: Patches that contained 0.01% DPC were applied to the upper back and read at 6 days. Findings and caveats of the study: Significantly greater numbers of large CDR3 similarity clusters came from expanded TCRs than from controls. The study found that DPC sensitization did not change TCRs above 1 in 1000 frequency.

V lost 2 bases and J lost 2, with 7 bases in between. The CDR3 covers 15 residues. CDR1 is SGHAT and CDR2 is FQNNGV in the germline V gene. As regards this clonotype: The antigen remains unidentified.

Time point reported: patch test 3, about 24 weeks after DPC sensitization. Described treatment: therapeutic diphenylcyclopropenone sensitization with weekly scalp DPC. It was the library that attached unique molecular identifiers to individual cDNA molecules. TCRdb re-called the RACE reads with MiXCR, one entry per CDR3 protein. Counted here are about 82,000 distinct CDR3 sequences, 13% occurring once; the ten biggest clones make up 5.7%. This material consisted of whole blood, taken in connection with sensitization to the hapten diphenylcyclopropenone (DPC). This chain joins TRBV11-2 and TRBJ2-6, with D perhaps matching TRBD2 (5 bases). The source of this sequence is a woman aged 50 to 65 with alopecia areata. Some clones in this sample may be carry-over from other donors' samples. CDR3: CASSLRGAGANVLTF. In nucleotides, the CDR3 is TGTGCCAGCAGCTTACGGGGAGCTGGGGCCAACGTCCTGACTTTC.